This entry lists 25 T cell receptor beta chains sequenced from one sample in a study of CD8+CD57+ T cells in acquired aplastic anemia. It was genomic DNA that served as the template for profiling TCR beta VDJ and CDR3. TCRdb re-derived calls from the reads in MiXCR, one entry per CDR3 protein. The sample holds approximately 200,000 distinct CDR3 sequences, approximately 49% seen once. What was sequenced was sorted CD4+, CD8+, or CD8+CD57+ T cells (not recorded which) from PBMCs. Receptors were obtained from a human donor in good health, serving as a control.

V and J are TRBV7-8 and TRBJ2-5; unclear D gene. Germline V gene lookup returns CDR1 SGHVS and CDR2 FQNEAQ. This CDR3 is built from 16 residues. Trimming pared 0 bases from V and 0 bases from J, leaving 11 bases between. The CDR3 sequence is CASSLAMFTNQETQYF. CDR3 nucleotides: TGTGCCAGCAGCTTAGCGATGTTCACAAACCAAGAGACCCAGTACTTC.

V gene TRBV20-1 combines with J gene TRBJ2-7; D is unresolved. Deletions cut 0 bases from V and 10 bases from J, with 16 bases between. Looked up from germline, CDR1 is DFQATT and CDR2 is SNEGSKA (reference sequence). The CDR3 runs 13 residues. In nucleotides, the CDR3 is TGCAGTGCTAGAGATTGGCATAAAGAGATCCAGTACTTC. Translating it yields CSARDWHKEIQYF.

This clonotype showed up many times. The rearrangement links TRBV7-2 to TRBJ2-2, with D perhaps assigned TRBD1 or TRBD2 (6 bases each). V was pared by 7 bases and J by 5 bases, with 14 bases between. This CDR3 has 14 amino acids. Germline V gene sequence: CDR1 SGHTA, CDR2 FQGNSA. The CDR3, as DNA: TGTGCCAGCACCATAGGGGGGCGGACCGGGGAGCTGTTTTTT. It encodes CASTIGGRTGELFF.

The table lists this clonotype with many counts. In nucleotides, the CDR3 is TGTGCCAGCAGTTTCCGACAGAGCCCTGGCTACACCTTC. Its protein is CASSFRQSPGYTF. The V and J genes are TRBV28 and TRBJ1-2; perhaps TRBD1 as D (5 bases). Germline-derived CDR1 and CDR2 are MDHEN and SYDVKM. Trimming stripped 3 bases from V and 7 bases from J, with 12 bases between. The CDR3 is made up of 13 amino acids.

The chain is built from TRBV28 and TRBJ1-6; 8 nucleotides line up with TRBD1. J was trimmed by 3 bases and V by 1 base; bases with no gene match: 5. The CDR3 runs 17 residues. Germline loops: CDR1 MDHEN, CDR2 SYDVKM. The CDR3 region has the DNA TGTGCCAGCAGTTTATCCTCAGGGGGCGGCTATAATTCACCCCTCCACTTT. Amino acids: CASSLSSGGGYNSPLHF. Full variable domain (outside the CDR3, taken from reference TRBV28 and TRBJ1-6): DVKVTQSSRYLVKRTGEKVFLECVQDMDHENMFWYRQDPGLGLRLIYFSYDVKMKEKGDIPEGYSVSREKKERFSLILESASTNQTSMYLCASSLSSGGGYNSPLHFGNGTRLTVT.

To note about this clonotype: Compared with germline, one end of the junction differs, possibly owing to a read error. The rearrangement joins TRBV6-1 to TRBJ2-7; a weak D match, TRBD1 (5 bases). The CDR3 runs 13 residues. Germline assignment: CDR1 MNHNS and CDR2 SASEGT. CDR3 DNA: TGCGCCAGCAGAAGACAGCCCACCTACGAGCAGTACTTC. Amino acids: CASRRQPTYEQYF.

There are a few counts of this clonotype. This chain connects TRBV6-5 to TRBJ1-4, with D perhaps TRBD1 (6 bases). V lost 6 bases and J 0 bases, leaving 11 bases between the germline ends. The CDR3 is 15 amino acids. CDR1 and CDR2 from the germline V gene are MNHEY and SVGAGI. The CDR3 is CASRRGAATNEKLFF. The CDR3 DNA is TGTGCCAGCAGGAGGGGGGCTGCAACTAATGAAAAACTGTTTTTT.

The rearrangement links TRBV15 to TRBJ1-5, with D perhaps matching TRBD1 (5 bases). With 0 bases removed from V and 5 bases from J, the gap between germline ends came to 11 bases. Germline V CDR1 and CDR2: LNHNV, YYDKDF (reference sequence). The CDR3 covers 15 residues. DNA for the CDR3: TGTGCCACCAGCAGAGATCCAGGGTCGTATCAGCCCCAGCATTTT. Translated, it gives CATSRDPGSYQPQHF.

V is TRBV20-1 and J is TRBJ2-7; D not resolved. Germline V gene sequence: CDR1 DFQATT, CDR2 SNEGSKA (reference sequence). V lost 3 bases to trimming and J lost 5 bases, with 14 bases between them. The CDR3 has 13 amino acids. CDR3 protein: CSASDPDPDEQYF. The CDR3 DNA reads as TGCAGTGCTAGTGATCCCGATCCTGACGAGCAGTACTTC.

This clonotype was seen a few times. V and J are TRBV12-3 or TRBV12-4 and TRBJ2-7; D unclear. This CDR3 has 14 residues. The germline V and J ends were trimmed by 2 bases and 3 bases, with 11 bases remaining between them. The CDR3 here is CASSLLGRGYEQYF. CDR3 DNA sequence: TGTGCCAGCAGTTTATTGGGCCGAGGCTACGAGCAGTACTTC.

V usage is TRBV6-6 and J usage is TRBJ1-2, with a possible D match to TRBD1 (5 bases). The V and J ends lost 5 bases and 7 bases respectively, with 14 bases between them. The CDR3 runs 13 residues. CDR1 is MNHNY, CDR2 SVGAGI, per germline (reference sequence). For the CDR3, the DNA is TGTGCCAGCAGTAAGAGGGGAGGAGTTGGCTACACCTTC. Translation: CASSKRGGVGYTF.

This clonotype was detected once. The rearrangement joins TRBV10-1 to TRBJ1-1; no clear D. V lost 4 bases to trimming and J lost 1 base, with 7 bases between them. Germline values: CDR1 WNHNN, CDR2 SYGVQD (reference sequence). The CDR3 spans 13 residues. CDR3: CASSGTSNTEAFF. The CDR3 bases are TGCGCCAGCAGTGGGACGTCGAACACTGAAGCTTTCTTT.

The sample holds a few counts of this clonotype. The V gene is TRBV20-1, the J gene TRBJ2-1; 14 bases align to TRBD2. The CDR3 is 17 amino acids. Germline CDR1 is DFQATT and CDR2 is SNEGSKA (reference sequence). Germline trimming cut 4 bases from V and 1 base from J; bases unmatched to any gene: 6. The CDR3 loop is CSATTSGGARSYNEQFF. CDR3 in DNA: TGCAGTGCTACGACTAGCGGGGGGGCCAGGTCCTACAATGAGCAGTTCTTC.

This chain uses TRBV7-2 with TRBJ2-6, with 9 bases matching TRBD2. This CDR3 has 17 residues. Germline trimming cut 5 bases from V and 0 bases from J; bases unmatched to any gene: 5. Germline V gene data show CDR1 as SGHTA and CDR2 as FQGNSA. CDR3 sequence (DNA): TGTGCCAGCAGCCCCGGCGGGGGGGGCTCTGGGGCCAACGTCCTGACTTTC. Translated, it gives CASSPGGGGSGANVLTF.

The rearrangement joins TRBV19 to TRBJ1-2; 7 bases line up with TRBD1. The CDR3 totals 13 residues. V shed 8 bases and J 4 bases; nucleotides not matched to a gene: 7. Germline V gene sequence: CDR1 LNHDA, CDR2 SQIVND (reference sequence). Here the CDR3 reads CASGGQYVYGYTF. CDR3 bases: TGTGCCAGTGGGGGACAGTACGTCTATGGCTACACCTTC. Full variable domain (remainder filled in from reference TRBV19 and TRBJ1-2): DGGITQSPKYLFRKEGQNVTLSCEQNLNHDAMYWYRQDPGQGLRLIYYSQIVNDFQKGDIAEGYSVSREKKESFPLTVTSAQKNPTAFYLCASGGQYVYGYTFGSGTRLTVV.

This clonotype was counted ten times or more. The genes are TRBV6-5 and TRBJ1-2; D call uncertain. Germline V CDR1 and CDR2: MNHEY, SVGAGI. V was pared by 0 bases and J by 4 bases, with 15 bases between. The CDR3 length is 16 residues. CDR3 protein: CASSYSGSREAYGYTF. Written as DNA, the CDR3 is TGTGCCAGCAGTTACTCGGGATCAAGGGAGGCCTATGGCTACACCTTC.

With respect to this clonotype: This may stem from a read error, because a much larger clone lies one nucleotide away. The J gene is TRBJ1-2, the V gene TRBV6-1; D perhaps matches TRBD1 (6 bases). Germline lookup yields CDR1 MNHNS and CDR2 SASEGT. The CDR3 is 14 amino acids. V was clipped by 4 bases and J by 9 bases, with 18 bases between them. CDR3 protein: CASSGTTGDWRYTF. The CDR3 DNA sequence: TGTGCCAGCAGTGGGACGACAGGTGACTGGCGCTACACCTTC.

This clonotype has ten or more counts. The gene calls are TRBV3-1 and TRBJ1-2, with D uncertain. CDR3 length: 11 residues. In germline, CDR1 is LGHDT, CDR2 YNNKEL (reference sequence). Trimming left V 1 base short and J 6 bases short, with 3 bases between. This chain's CDR3 is CASSQGNGYTF. CDR3 DNA: TGTGCCAGCAGCCAAGGGAATGGCTACACCTTC.

The sample holds a few counts of this clonotype. The V and J genes are TRBV18 and TRBJ1-4; 7 bases map to TRBD1. J lost 6 bases, V lost 6 bases, and 4 bases had no gene match. This CDR3 spans 13 amino acids. Germline V gene data show CDR1 as KGHSH and CDR2 as LQKENI. DNA for the CDR3: TGTGCCAGCTCCCGACAGGGCGATGAAAAACTGTTTTTT. Amino acids: CASSRQGDEKLFF.

V is TRBV2 and J is TRBJ2-2; D not certain. Germline V gives CDR1 SNHLY, CDR2 FYNNEI. Trimming took off 5 bases at V and 6 bases at J, with 13 bases between the two ends. This CDR3 has 14 amino acids. CDR3 sequence reads: CASSIRFNAGELFF. CDR3 DNA sequence: TGTGCCAGCAGTATACGGTTCAACGCCGGGGAGCTGTTTTTT. The full variable domain, with the rest looked up from reference TRBV2 and TRBJ2-2, is EPEVTQTPSHQVTQMGQEVILRCVPISNHLYFYWYRQILGQKVEFLVSFYNNEISEKSEIFDDQFSVERPDGSNFTLKIRSTKLEDSAMYFCASSIRFNAGELFFGEGSRLTVL.

J is TRBJ2-1 and V is TRBV6-2 or TRBV6-3, with TRBD2 identical over 9 bases. Germline V lookup: CDR1 MNHEY, CDR2 SVGEGT. The CDR3 has 16 residues. After removal of 2 bases from V and 4 bases from J, the junction contained 6 bases not matched to a gene. CDR3: CASSYGGGADYNEQFF. DNA of the CDR3: TGTGCCAGCAGTTACGGCGGGGGGGCCGATTACAATGAGCAGTTCTTC.

As DNA, the CDR3 is TGTGCCAGCCCTACAGGGCGAACTGAAGCTTTCTTT. This encodes CASPTGRTEAFF. The chain carries TRBV7-9 and TRBJ1-1, with a possible D match to TRBD1 (6 bases). Between the trimmed V and J ends, which lost 8 bases and 5 bases, there was a span of 12 bases. The CDR3 totals 12 residues. CDR1 SEHNR and CDR2 FQNEAQ come from the germline V gene (reference sequence).

The rearrangement uses TRBV5-1 and TRBJ1-1, with 11 positions matching TRBD1. CDR1 is SGHRS, CDR2 YFSETQ, per germline. This CDR3 has 15 amino acids. Trimming took 3 bases from V and 4 from J; bases not matched to a gene: 5. For the CDR3, the DNA is TGCGCCAGCAGCTCGGACAGGGGGCTAATCACTGAAGCTTTCTTT. This codes for CASSSDRGLITEAFF.

The genes are TRBV3-1 and TRBJ2-7; TRBD1 matches 8 bases. The CDR3 extends over 13 amino acids. CDR1 and CDR2 from the germline V gene are LGHDT and YNNKEL (reference sequence). V lost 4 bases, J lost 7 bases, and 6 bases stayed unmatched. The CDR3 here is CASSRSGGKEQYF. The CDR3 bases are TGTGCCAGCAGCCGATCAGGGGGCAAAGAGCAGTACTTC.

The V call is TRBV7-2, the J call TRBJ1-1; TRBD1 matches at 8 bases. V dropped 0 bases and J dropped 6; count of bases not matched to a gene: 15. The CDR3 has 18 amino acids. Germline CDR1 and CDR2: SGHTA and FQGNSA. The CDR3 DNA reads TGTGCCAGCAGCTTAGCTTCTGAGTCCCAGGGGGCGGGAGCTGAAGCTTTCTTT. Protein product: CASSLASESQGAGAEAFF.